The T cell receptor (beta chain) under discussion was sequenced for a study of blood T cells in healthy people across ages. At the level of the study: About one barcoded TCR beta cDNA was captured per two T cells.

A second PCR, run for about 6 to 11 cycles, used a sample-barcoded 5' primer plus a J-beta primer mix. TCRdb re-called the 5' RACE reads through MiXCR, storing one row per CDR3 protein. The data show about 680,000 distinct CDR3 sequences, approximately 50% seen once. Study-level findings and limits: The study found more naive CD4+ cells and higher diversity in long-lived than aged donors. Estimated diversity that came from one million T cells was considered an underestimate.

For this clonotype: No antigen is known for it.

V lost 5 bases and J lost 8; bases outside the gene matches: 15. CDR3 length equals 16 residues. J is TRBJ1-1 and V is TRBV12-3 or TRBV12-4; 9 nucleotides match TRBD1. The source of this sequence is a woman aged 60 to 75 in good health. Sequenced sample: blood. The CDR3, as DNA: TGTGCCAGCAGTAAAACGCCCTCTGGGACAGGGAAAGAAGCTTTCTTT. Translation gives CASSKTPSGTGKEAFF.